A single sample is the source of the 19 T cell receptor beta chains below, sequenced in a study of T-cell memory formation after mild COVID-19. Via MiXCR, TCRdb re-called the 5' RACE reads, giving one row per CDR3 protein. The table lists 120,000 or so distinct CDR3 sequences, more than 15% of them singletons, with 14% in the top ten. The sequenced material came from PBMCs or a T cell subset sorted from them (not recorded which). The receptors were gathered from an adult woman who had mild COVID-19 (a few samples of this study predate the infection). Cell type and time point are not known.

This clonotype was seen repeatedly, ten times or more. The chain couples TRBV6-2 or TRBV6-3 to TRBJ2-7; TRBD2 might be the D (6 bases). CDR3 size: 15 residues. Germline V lookup: CDR1 MNHEY, CDR2 SVGEGT. V was clipped by 2 bases and J by 1 base, with 12 bases between them. CDR3 in DNA: TGTGCCAGCAGTTACGGGGGTAGCGGATCCTACGAGCAGTACTTC. Its protein product is CASSYGGSGSYEQYF.

The J gene is TRBJ2-3, the V gene TRBV6-5, with D perhaps TRBD2 (6 bases). CDR3 length: 11 residues. Per the germline V gene, CDR1 is MNHEY and CDR2 is SVGAGI. Trimming took off 5 bases at V and 14 bases at J, with 14 bases between the two ends. This CDR3 reads CASSHRDSRYF. In DNA form, the CDR3 reads TGTGCCAGCAGTCACCGGGACTCCCGGTATTTT.

This clonotype came up a few times. The V and J genes are TRBV5-1 and TRBJ2-3, with 14 bases fitting TRBD2. Germline V gene sequence: CDR1 SGHRS, CDR2 YFSETQ. The CDR3 extends over 17 amino acids. Trimming removed 4 bases from V and 2 bases from J; junction bases left unmatched: 6. The CDR3 loop reads CASSPGTSGGSTDTQYF. As DNA, the CDR3 is TGCGCCAGCAGCCCCGGGACTAGCGGGGGATCCACAGATACGCAGTATTTT.

This clonotype was counted only a few times. The genes are TRBV20-1 and TRBJ2-7, with D possibly matching TRBD2 (6 bases). CDR1 and CDR2 from the germline V gene are DFQATT and SNEGSKA (reference sequence). The CDR3 totals 14 residues. The V end was cut by 6 bases, the J end by 3 bases, with 18 bases between. CDR3 coding DNA: TGCAGTGCCCACCCGGTTGGGGGAGGCTACGAGCAGTACTTC. The encoded protein is CSAHPVGGGYEQYF.

This clonotype showed up just a few times. The chain joins TRBV11-2 to TRBJ2-1; D remains ambiguous. Germline V CDR1 and CDR2: SGHAT, FQNNGV. V lost 5 bases and J 16 bases, leaving 18 bases between the germline ends. The CDR3 extends over 12 amino acids. This CDR3 is CASSPGLAMRFF. The CDR3, as DNA: TGTGCCAGCAGCCCGGGCCTGGCTATGCGATTCTTC. The whole variable domain, remainder taken from reference TRBV11-2 and TRBJ2-1, is EAGVAQSPRYKIIEKRQSVAFWCNPISGHATLYWYQQILGQGPKLLIQFQNNGVVDDSQLPKDRFSAERLKGVDSTLKIQPAKLEDSAVYLCASSPGLAMRFFGPGTRLTVL.

The chain has TRBV19 and TRBJ2-5; 8 bases align to TRBD1. With V trimmed by 4 bases and J by 5 bases, 3 bases remained unmatched. CDR1 is LNHDA, CDR2 SQIVND, per germline (reference sequence). The CDR3 is 13 residues long. CDR3 DNA sequence: TGTGCCAGTAGTACTTGGACAGGGGAGACCCAGTACTTC. Its protein is CASSTWTGETQYF.

Written as DNA, the CDR3 is TGTGCCAGCAGCTTGGGCGCTAGCTTTGGGTACGAGCAGTACTTC. It encodes CASSLGASFGYEQYF. This chain links TRBV5-4 with TRBJ2-7, with D possibly being TRBD2 (5 bases). CDR1 and CDR2 (germline): SGHNT, YYREEE (reference sequence). The CDR3 extends over 15 amino acids. V was clipped by 0 bases and J by 4 bases, with 14 bases between them.

This clonotype was picked up a small number of times. The chain couples TRBV6-5 to TRBJ2-1; perhaps TRBD2 as D (5 bases). This CDR3 is 11 amino acids long. V lost 6 bases and J 7 bases, leaving 7 bases between the germline ends. Germline CDR1 MNHEY, CDR2 SVGAGI. CDR3 sequence reads: CASRRGNEQFF. CDR3 bases: TGTGCCAGCAGAAGAGGGAATGAGCAGTTCTTC.

This clonotype was seen just once. The chain combines TRBV24-1 with TRBJ2-5; the D is unclear. Germline V CDR1 and CDR2: KGHDR, SFDVKD. V shed 5 bases and J shed 5 bases, with 14 bases lying between them. The CDR3 runs to 14 residues. The CDR3 nucleotides read TGTGCCACCAGTGCCACCGACGGAGTGGAGACCCAGTACTTC. Protein sequence: CATSATDGVETQYF.

This clonotype has a handful of counts. The V call is TRBV10-3, the J call TRBJ2-7, with TRBD2 matching 15 bases. The J segment lost 2 bases and the V segment lost 4 bases, leaving 3 bases of the junction unmatched. Germline CDR1 ENHRY, CDR2 SYGVKD. The CDR3 spans 16 residues. The CDR3 protein is CAISAGLAGGPYEQYF. The CDR3 nucleotides read TGTGCCATCAGTGCAGGACTAGCGGGAGGGCCCTACGAGCAGTACTTC.

This clonotype has just a few counts. This chain joins TRBV20-1 and TRBJ2-7; 12 positions match TRBD2. Germline-derived CDR1 and CDR2 are DFQATT and SNEGSKA (reference sequence). This CDR3 is built from 15 residues. With 2 bases clipped from V and 0 bases from J, the junction kept 2 bases outside the gene matches. The CDR3 DNA is TGCAGTGCTAGACTAGCGGGAGGGCTCTCCTACGAGCAGTACTTC. This sequence encodes CSARLAGGLSYEQYF.

The chain is built from TRBV27 and TRBJ2-5; 9 positions match TRBD1. CDR1 is MNHEY, CDR2 SMNVEV, per germline (reference sequence). The V gene end was trimmed by 2 bases and the J gene end by 2 bases; junction bases not matched to a gene: 3. The CDR3 totals 15 residues. CDR3 residues: CASSLGTGLQETQYF. CDR3 DNA: TGTGCCAGCAGTTTAGGGACAGGGCTGCAAGAGACCCAGTACTTC.

The chain uses TRBV24-1 and TRBJ2-2, with TRBD1 matching over 8 bases. CDR3 size: 16 residues. Germline-derived CDR1 and CDR2 are KGHDR and SFDVKD. V shed 7 bases and J 4 bases; nucleotides not matched to a gene: 10. The CDR3 loop is CATSPVDRGSTGELFF. As DNA, the CDR3 is TGTGCCACCAGCCCTGTCGACAGGGGTTCCACCGGGGAGCTGTTTTTT.

The chain carries TRBV7-3 and TRBJ2-3, with D possibly TRBD1 on 5 matching bases. V was trimmed by 0 bases and J by 2 bases, leaving 12 bases between them. Germline V gene lookup returns CDR1 SGHTA and CDR2 FQGTGA. CDR3 length equals 16 residues. The CDR3 sequence is CASSLTAGHLTDTQYF. In DNA, the CDR3 is TGTGCCAGCAGCTTAACGGCAGGACATCTCACAGATACGCAGTATTTT.

V usage is TRBV20-1 and J usage is TRBJ2-5, with D perhaps TRBD1 or TRBD2 (5 bases each). Germline V lookup: CDR1 DFQATT, CDR2 SNEGSKA (reference sequence). Trimming removed 6 bases from V and 4 bases from J, with 18 bases in between. There are 14 residues in the CDR3. The CDR3 reads CSAWGPTKGETQYF. The CDR3 DNA sequence: TGCAGTGCCTGGGGACCCACTAAGGGAGAGACCCAGTACTTC.

This clonotype showed up just once. The J gene is TRBJ1-1, the V gene TRBV12-3 or TRBV12-4, with D maybe TRBD1 (6 bases). Trimming cost V 0 bases and J 5 bases, with 13 bases left between them. The CDR3 has 15 residues. The CDR3 DNA is TGTGCCAGCAGTTTAGCAGTACAGGGTGAAACTGAAGCTTTCTTT. This sequence encodes CASSLAVQGETEAFF.

This clonotype was detected only a few times. CDR3 amino acids: CASTFGTAYGYTF. The CDR3 bases are TGTGCCAGCACCTTCGGGACAGCGTATGGCTACACCTTC. V gene TRBV7-9 combines with J gene TRBJ1-2; 7 nucleotides line up with TRBD1. Per the germline V gene, CDR1 is SEHNR and CDR2 is FQNEAQ (reference sequence). With 7 bases clipped from V and 5 bases from J, the junction kept 7 bases outside the gene matches. The CDR3 has 13 amino acids.

This clonotype appeared a few times. The rearrangement joins TRBV7-9 to TRBJ2-6, with 8 nucleotides matching TRBD2. This CDR3 comprises 17 residues. The junction had 3 bases not matched to a gene; V was cut back by 0 bases and J by 2 bases. Germline V lookup: CDR1 SEHNR, CDR2 FQNEAQ (reference sequence). The CDR3: CASSLATGRAGANVLTF. In nucleotides, the CDR3 is TGTGCCAGCAGCTTAGCGACCGGGAGGGCTGGGGCCAACGTCCTGACTTTC.

The V and J genes are TRBV29-1 and TRBJ1-1; D is unresolved. CDR1 and CDR2 from the germline V gene are SQVTM and ANQGSEA. The length of the CDR3 is 11 residues. V dropped 3 bases and J dropped 5 bases, with 7 bases sitting between them. The CDR3 spells CSVEGGTEAFF. CDR3 nucleotides: TGCAGCGTTGAGGGTGGTACTGAAGCTTTCTTT.